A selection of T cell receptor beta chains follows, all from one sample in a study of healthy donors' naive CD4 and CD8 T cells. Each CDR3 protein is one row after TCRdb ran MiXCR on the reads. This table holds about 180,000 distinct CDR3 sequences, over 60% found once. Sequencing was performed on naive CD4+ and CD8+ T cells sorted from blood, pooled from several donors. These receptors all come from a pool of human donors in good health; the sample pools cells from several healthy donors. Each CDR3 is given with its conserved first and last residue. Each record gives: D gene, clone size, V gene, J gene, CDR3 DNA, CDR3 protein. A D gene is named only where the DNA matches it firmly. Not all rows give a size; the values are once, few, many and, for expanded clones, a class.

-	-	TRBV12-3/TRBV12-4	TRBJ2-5	TGTGCCAGCAGCAATAGCTTCCAAGAGACCCAGTACTTC	CASSNSFQETQYF
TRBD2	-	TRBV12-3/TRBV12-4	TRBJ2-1	TGTGCCAGCAGGGGGACTAGCGGGAGAAAGAGCTACAATGAGCAGTTCTTC	CASRGTSGRKSYNEQFF
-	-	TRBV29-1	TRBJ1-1	TGCAGCGTTGAAGTTAAGGGACCTGAAGCTTTCTTT	CSVEVKGPEAFF
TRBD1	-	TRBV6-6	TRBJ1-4	TGTGCCAGCAGCCTGACAGGGGGGACTGAAAAACTGTTTTTT	CASSLTGGTEKLFF
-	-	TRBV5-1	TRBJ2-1	TGCGCCAGCAGCTTAGGACTCCTGGATGAGCAGTTCTTC	CASSLGLLDEQFF
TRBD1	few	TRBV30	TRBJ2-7	TGTGCCTGGGGCCTGGGACAGGCAAACGCCTACGAGCAGTACTTC	CAWGLGQANAYEQYF
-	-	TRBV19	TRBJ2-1	TGTGCCAGTAGTATGCTCGGGGCAGAGCAGTTCTTC	CASSMLGAEQFF
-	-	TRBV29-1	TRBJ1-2	TGCAGCGTTCAGGGAATAATTGGCTACACCTTC	CSVQGIIGYTF
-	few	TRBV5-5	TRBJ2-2	TGTGCCAGCATGACGGACCTTATAAACACCGGGGAGCTGTTTTTT	CASMTDLINTGELFF
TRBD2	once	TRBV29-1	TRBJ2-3	TGCAGCGTTGTCCGGCAGGGAGGGGGCACAGATACGCAGTATTTT	CSVVRQGGGTDTQYF
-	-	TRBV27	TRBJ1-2	TGTGCCAGCAGTTTATTCCCAGGACAGTTAAGCTATGGCTACACCTTC	CASSLFPGQLSYGYTF
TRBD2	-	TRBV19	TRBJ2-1	TGTGCCAGTAGGCGCGGTGGGAGGGCCGAAAATGAGCAGTTCTTC	CASRRGGRAENEQFF
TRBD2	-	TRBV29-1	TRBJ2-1	TGCAGCGCCCAAGGGACTAGCGGTTACAATGAGCAGTTCTTC	CSAQGTSGYNEQFF
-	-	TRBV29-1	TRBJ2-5	TGCAGCGTTGCCGTGGGGTTTGGGGAGACCCAGTACTTC	CSVAVGFGETQYF
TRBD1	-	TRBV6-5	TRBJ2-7	TGTGCCAGCGGTGCGACAGGGGGCTCCTACGAGCAGTACTTC	CASGATGGSYEQYF
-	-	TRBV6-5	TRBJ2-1	TGTGCCAGCAGTTACGGGGAGCGGGCCTACAATGAGCAGTTCTTC	CASSYGERAYNEQFF
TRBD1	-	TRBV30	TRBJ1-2	TGTGCCTGGAGGTGGACAGGGAGGTACTATGGCTACACCTTC	CAWRWTGRYYGYTF
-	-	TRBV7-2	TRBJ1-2	TGTGCCAGCAGTCTCGGCCGGGACGGCTATGGCTACACCTTC	CASSLGRDGYGYTF
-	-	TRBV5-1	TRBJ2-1	TGCGCCAGCAGCTTAGGAAGCCAGACGTACAATGAGCAGTTCTTC	CASSLGSQTYNEQFF
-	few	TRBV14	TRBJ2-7	TGTGCCAGCAGCCTTAGACGGGGCAACTTAGACAGCGAGCAGTACTTC	CASSLRRGNLDSEQYF
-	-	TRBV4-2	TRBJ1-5	TGTGCCAGCAGCCAAGGACAACAGATTAGCAATCAGCCCCAGCATTTT	CASSQGQQISNQPQHF
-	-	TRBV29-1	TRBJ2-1	TGCAGCGTTGAAGATCGGCCCGATGAGCAGTTCTTC	CSVEDRPDEQFF
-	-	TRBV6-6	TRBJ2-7	TGTGCCAGCAGTTATTCTATACAGGGCTACGAGCAGTACTTC	CASSYSIQGYEQYF
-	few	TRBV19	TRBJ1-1	TGTGCCAGTGTAGGTAGAGGGTTTGCTAATACTGAAGCTTTCTTT	CASVGRGFANTEAFF
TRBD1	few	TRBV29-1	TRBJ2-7	TGCAGCGTTGAGTTTGGGGACAGTTTTTCCTACGAGCAGTACTTC	CSVEFGDSFSYEQYF
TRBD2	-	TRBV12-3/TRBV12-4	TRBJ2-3	TGTGCCAGCAGTTCCCGGACTAGCGGGAGGCCAGATACGCAGTATTTT	CASSSRTSGRPDTQYF
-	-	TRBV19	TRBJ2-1	TGTGCCAGTAGTATCGGATTACGGGTCGGGGATGAGCAGTTCTTC	CASSIGLRVGDEQFF
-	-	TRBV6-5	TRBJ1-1	TGTGCCAGCAGTGTTCTTAAGGACACTGAAGCTTTCTTT	CASSVLKDTEAFF
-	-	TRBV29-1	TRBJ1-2	TGCAGCGTTCGTTCCTCGGGAGGCTACACCTTC	CSVRSSGGYTF
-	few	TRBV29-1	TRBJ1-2	TGCAGCGCCGAAGAGAGGACGGGTTACACCTTC	CSAEERTGYTF
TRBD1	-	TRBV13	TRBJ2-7	TGTGCCAGCAGCCTATCCCTGACAGGGGGGTACGAGCAGTACTTC	CASSLSLTGGYEQYF
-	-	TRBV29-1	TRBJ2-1	TGCAGCGCCTGGGGCTATGAGCAGTTCTTC	CSAWGYEQFF
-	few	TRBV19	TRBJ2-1	TGTGCCAGTAGTATAGACAGGGGCAATGAGCAGTTCTTC	CASSIDRGNEQFF
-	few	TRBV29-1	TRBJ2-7	TGCAGCGTTGAATACCCCGGGGACGAGCAGTACTTC	CSVEYPGDEQYF
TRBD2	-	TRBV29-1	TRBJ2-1	TGCAGCGTTGGGTCGGGACTAGCGTTGAATGAGCAGTTCTTC	CSVGSGLALNEQFF
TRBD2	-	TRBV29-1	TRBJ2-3	TGCAGCGTTGACCCGGGACTAGCTGAAGATACGCAGTATTTT	CSVDPGLAEDTQYF
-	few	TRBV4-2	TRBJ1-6	TGTGCCAGCAGCCAAGGAGGGTACGGAGATTCACCCCTCCACTTT	CASSQGGYGDSPLHF
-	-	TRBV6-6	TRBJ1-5	TGTGCCAGCAGTACAGGGAGTAAGGAACCCCAGCATTTT	CASSTGSKEPQHF
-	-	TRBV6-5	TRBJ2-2	TGTGCCAGCAGTTACCACATGTGGTCCGGCGGGGAGCTGTTTTTT	CASSYHMWSGGELFF
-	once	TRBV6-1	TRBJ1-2	TGTGCCAGCATAAGGAAGACCGCCGGAGAGGGCTACACCTTC	CASIRKTAGEGYTF
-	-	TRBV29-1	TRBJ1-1	TGCAGCGTTAGAGGGGGTTTTGGAACTGAAGCTTTCTTT	CSVRGGFGTEAFF
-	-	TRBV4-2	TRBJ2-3	TGTGCCAGCAGAGACAGGATGGGCACAGATACGCAGTATTTT	CASRDRMGTDTQYF
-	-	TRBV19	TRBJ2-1	TGTGCCAGTAGTATAGTGAGACCCTACAATGAGCAGTTCTTC	CASSIVRPYNEQFF
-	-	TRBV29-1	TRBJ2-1	TGCAGCGTTGGGACCCTCTACAATGAGCAGTTCTTC	CSVGTLYNEQFF
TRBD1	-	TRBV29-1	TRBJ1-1	TGCAGCGTTGAGAACAGGGGGAGGAACACTGAAGCTTTCTTT	CSVENRGRNTEAFF
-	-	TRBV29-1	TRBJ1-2	TGCAGCGTCCCAAACAGGGTGGGTGGCTACACCTTC	CSVPNRVGGYTF
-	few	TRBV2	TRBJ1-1	TGTGCCAGCAAAATCGGTTCGAACACTGAAGCTTTCTTT	CASKIGSNTEAFF
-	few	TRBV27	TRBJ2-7	TGTGCCAGCAGTTTTAGACTCAACTACGAGCAGTACTTC	CASSFRLNYEQYF
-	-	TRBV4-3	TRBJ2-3	TGCGCCAGCAGCCAAGCGCTCACAGGGTCCGATACGCAGTATTTT	CASSQALTGSDTQYF
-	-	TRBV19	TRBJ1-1	TGTGCCAGTAGTCCGTCACGAAGGAACACTGAAGCTTTCTTT	CASSPSRRNTEAFF
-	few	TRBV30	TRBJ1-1	TGTGCCTGGAGTCGGGAGACGGGCACTGAAGCTTTCTTT	CAWSRETGTEAFF
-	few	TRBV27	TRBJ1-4	TGTGCCAGCAGTTATCAGGGAACTAATGAAAAACTGTTTTTT	CASSYQGTNEKLFF
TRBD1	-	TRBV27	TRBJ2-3	TGTGCCAGCAGTCCAGGGGGACAGGCGCTCACAGATACGCAGTATTTT	CASSPGGQALTDTQYF
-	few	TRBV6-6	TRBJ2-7	TGTGCCAGCACCGGGGTCGGGAGAGTTGAACCGTACGAGCAGTACTTC	CASTGVGRVEPYEQYF
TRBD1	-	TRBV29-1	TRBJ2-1	TGCAGCGTTGAAGATACAGGGGGCCCCCACAATGAGCAGTTCTTC	CSVEDTGGPHNEQFF